This TCR beta chain was captured in a study of OX40 agonist ivuxolimab in advanced cancers. Study-level background: As their treatment, patients were administered ivuxolimab, an agonistic anti-OX40 (CD134) antibody. Dose-escalation subjects each had hepatocellular carcinoma, melanoma, renal cell or head and neck cancer.

TCRdb's table, derived via immunoSEQ multiplex PCR, lists solely in-frame clones and lacks some. The data hold more than 50,000 clones, with about nine tenths observed a single time. This clone has just one count. V dropped 3 bases and J dropped 0 bases, with 9 bases sitting between them. From germline, CDR1 is LNHDA and CDR2 SQIVND (reference sequence). There are 16 residues in the CDR3. The source of this sequence is an adult with an advanced solid tumor such as melanoma, head and neck, liver or kidney cancer. The chain is built from TRBV19 and TRBJ1-6, with D unresolved. Sample: CD4+ or CD8+ T cells sorted from blood, taken in a trial of the OX40 agonist ivuxolimab. The CDR3 DNA reads TGTGCCAGTAGTATCTTCGGCCGCTCCTATAATTCACCCCTCCACTTT. Translated: CASSIFGRSYNSPLHF.